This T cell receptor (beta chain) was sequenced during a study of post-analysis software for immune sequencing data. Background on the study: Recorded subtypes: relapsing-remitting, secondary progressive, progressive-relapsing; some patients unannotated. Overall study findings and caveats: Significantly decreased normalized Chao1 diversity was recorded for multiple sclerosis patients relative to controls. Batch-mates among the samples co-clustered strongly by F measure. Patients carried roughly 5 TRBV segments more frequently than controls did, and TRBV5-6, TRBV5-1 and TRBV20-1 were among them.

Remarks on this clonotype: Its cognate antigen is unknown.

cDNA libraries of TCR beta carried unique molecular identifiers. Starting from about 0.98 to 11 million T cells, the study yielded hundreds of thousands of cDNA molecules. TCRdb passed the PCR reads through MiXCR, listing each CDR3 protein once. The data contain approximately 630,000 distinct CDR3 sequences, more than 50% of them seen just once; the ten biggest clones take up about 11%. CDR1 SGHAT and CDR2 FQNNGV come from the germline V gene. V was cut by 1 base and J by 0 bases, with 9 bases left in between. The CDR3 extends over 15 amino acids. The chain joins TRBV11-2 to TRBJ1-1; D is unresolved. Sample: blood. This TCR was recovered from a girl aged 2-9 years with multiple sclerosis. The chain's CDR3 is CASSLGRQLNTEAFF. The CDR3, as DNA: TGTGCCAGCAGCTTAGGACGGCAGTTGAACACTGAAGCTTTCTTT.